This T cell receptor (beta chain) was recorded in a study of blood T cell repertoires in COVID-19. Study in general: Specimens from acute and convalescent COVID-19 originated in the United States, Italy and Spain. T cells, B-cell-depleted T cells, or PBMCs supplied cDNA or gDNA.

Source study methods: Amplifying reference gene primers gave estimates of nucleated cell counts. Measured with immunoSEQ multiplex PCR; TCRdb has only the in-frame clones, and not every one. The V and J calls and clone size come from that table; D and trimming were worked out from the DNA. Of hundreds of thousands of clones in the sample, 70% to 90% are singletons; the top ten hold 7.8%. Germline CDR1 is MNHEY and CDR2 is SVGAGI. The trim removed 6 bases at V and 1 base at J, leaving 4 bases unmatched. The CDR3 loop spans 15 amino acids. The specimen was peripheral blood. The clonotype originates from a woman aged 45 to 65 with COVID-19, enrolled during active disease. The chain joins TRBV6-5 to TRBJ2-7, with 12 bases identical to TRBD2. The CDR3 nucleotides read TGTGCCAGCAGCCTAGCGGGGGGGCTGTCCTACGAGCAGTACTTC. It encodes CASSLAGGLSYEQYF.